The next 25 T cell receptor beta chains were all read from a single sample in a study of neurological immune-mediated disorders (dated by TCRdb to the late 2010s). The library relied on 5' RACE. The sample was run on an Illumina HiSeq 2500. Starting from the raw public reads, TCRdb applied fastp trimming at Q25, assembled clones with MiXCR and retained in-frame beta chains. Rows are combined by CDR3 protein, so each entry shows the most common genes and DNA. The sample contains 87,000 or so distinct CDR3 sequences, around 3.5% of them found a single time. The leading ten clones occupy about 3% of the sample. Sequencing was done on a sample of PBMCs. The receptors shown here come from a woman aged 45-60 years with multiple sclerosis.

This clonotype has a handful of counts. The chain uses TRBV6-6 and TRBJ1-2; 8 nucleotides line up with TRBD1. CDR3 length: 12 amino acids. V dropped 7 bases and J dropped 5; count of bases not matched to a gene: 3. CDR1 is MNHNY and CDR2 is SVGAGI in the germline V gene (reference sequence). CDR3 residues: CASTGQAYGYTF. CDR3 DNA sequence: TGTGCCAGCACGGGACAGGCGTATGGCTACACCTTC.

This clonotype came up a few times. Since a much larger clone is just one base distant, this may be a read error. In nucleotides, the CDR3 is TGCAGTGCTAGAAAAACGTACACCCCTGAAGCTTTCTTT. Translating gives CSARKTYTPEAFF. The chain recombines TRBV20-1 with TRBJ1-1; D is uncertain. The germline V gene has CDR1 DFQATT and CDR2 SNEGSKA (reference sequence). The CDR3 is 13 residues long. Trimming stripped 2 bases from V and 6 bases from J, with 13 bases between.

At least ten counts were recorded for this clonotype. The V gene is TRBV20-1, the J gene TRBJ1-4; D remains unclear. This CDR3 spans 15 amino acids. V lost 6 bases and J lost 3, with 17 bases in between. The germline gives CDR1 DFQATT, CDR2 SNEGSKA (reference sequence). The CDR3 region is CSAWEWGRANEKLFF. The CDR3 bases are TGCAGTGCCTGGGAGTGGGGAAGGGCTAATGAAAAACTGTTTTTT.

Ten or more counts support this clonotype. The genes are TRBV5-1 and TRBJ2-2, with D perhaps TRBD1 (6 bases). Germline values: CDR1 SGHRS, CDR2 YFSETQ. This CDR3 spans 13 amino acids. The germline V and J ends were trimmed by 3 bases and 7 bases, with 10 bases remaining between them. CDR3 DNA sequence: TGCGCCAGCAGCTCTTCAGGGGTCGGGGAGCTGTTTTTT. It specifies CASSSSGVGELFF. Combining the CDR3 with reference TRBV5-1 and TRBJ2-2 gives the whole variable domain KAGVTQTPRYLIKTRGQQVTLSCSPISGHRSVSWYQQTPGQGLQFLFEYFSETQRNKGNFPGRFSGRQFSNSRSEMNVSTLELGDSALYLCASSSSGVGELFFGEGSRLTVL.

The DNA of the CDR3 is TGTGCCAGCATGTTGTGGACGTCGAGAGCGCAGTACTTC. Its translation: CASMLWTSRAQYF. The V gene is TRBV12-3 or TRBV12-4, the J gene TRBJ2-7, with unresolved D. Trimming removed 7 bases from V and 9 bases from J, with 19 bases in between. This CDR3 spans 13 amino acids.

This clonotype was recorded many times. The chain carries TRBV6-5 and TRBJ2-3; D not certain. Looked up from germline, CDR1 is MNHEY and CDR2 is SVGAGI. This CDR3 has 15 residues. Trimming left V 2 bases short and J 2 bases short, with 11 bases between. This CDR3 reads CASSYSPSPTDTQYF. The CDR3 bases are TGTGCCAGCAGTTACAGTCCATCCCCCACAGATACGCAGTATTTT.

This clonotype was seen ten or more times. This chain uses TRBV10-3 with TRBJ1-1; D is undetermined. Per germline, CDR1 ENHRY and CDR2 SYGVKD. CDR3 length: 14 amino acids. Trimming cost V 1 base and J 1 base, with 7 bases left between them. CDR3 coding DNA: TGTGCCATCAGTGAGTGGGAGAGGAACACTGAAGCTTTCTTT. It is translated as CAISEWERNTEAFF.

This chain connects TRBV20-1 to TRBJ2-1; 9 bases align to TRBD2. The ends lost 5 bases at V and 7 bases at J; junction bases unmatched: 12. The CDR3 is made up of 15 amino acids. Germline V gives CDR1 DFQATT, CDR2 SNEGSKA (reference sequence). As DNA, the CDR3 is TGCAGTGCTCTAAACAGGGCTAGCGGGGTGAATGAGCAGTTCTTC. Translating gives CSALNRASGVNEQFF.

To note about this clonotype: In this CDR3 the conserved last residue, phenylalanine or tryptophan, is missing, so a read error is likely. The chain combines TRBV7-8 with TRBJ1-5, with D unresolved. Trimming stripped 7 bases from V and 5 bases from J, with 12 bases between. The CDR3 extends over 13 amino acids. Looked up from germline, CDR1 is SGHVS and CDR2 is FQNEAQ. The CDR3 reads CASTISAYQPQHN. The CDR3 DNA sequence: TGTGCCAGCACCATTTCCGCCTATCAGCCCCAGCATAAT.

This clonotype was observed a handful of times. This sequence may be a read error, since a much larger clone differs from it by one base. The rearrangement links TRBV20-1 to TRBJ1-3; a weak D match, TRBD1 (5 bases). The CDR3 is 14 residues long. Per germline, CDR1 DFQATT and CDR2 SNEGSKA (reference sequence). This CDR3 is CSASGGFSGKTIYF. The DNA for the CDR3 is TGCAGTGCTAGCGGGGGATTCTCAGGAAAAACCATATATTTT.

This clonotype was picked up many times. This rearrangement joins TRBV3-1 to TRBJ1-2; D unclear. The CDR3 has 15 residues. Germline loops: CDR1 LGHDT, CDR2 YNNKEL (reference sequence). The V gene lost 1 base and the J gene lost 2 bases, with 11 bases spanning the gap. CDR3: CASSQVSPTNYGYTF. CDR3 sequence (DNA): TGTGCCAGCAGCCAAGTGTCACCGACGAACTATGGCTACACCTTC.

This clonotype was seen ten or more times. The V call is TRBV3-1, the J call TRBJ2-1; TRBD2 agrees at 9 bases. This CDR3 spans 18 amino acids. The germline V gene has CDR1 LGHDT and CDR2 YNNKEL (reference sequence). The V segment lost 5 bases and the J segment 7 bases; nucleotides outside the gene matches: 18. CDR3 sequence: CASSFRPRAGGLNNEQFF. The CDR3 DNA follows: TGTGCCAGCAGCTTCCGACCTAGGGCGGGGGGGTTAAATAATGAGCAGTTCTTC.

This clonotype was seen ten or more times. The gene calls are TRBV12-3 or TRBV12-4 and TRBJ2-2; D might be TRBD2 (7 bases). With 6 bases removed from V and 2 bases from J, the gap between germline ends came to 13 bases. CDR3 length equals 15 residues. DNA of the CDR3: TGTGCCAGCAGGGGGGGGCCTATAAACACCGGGGAGCTGTTTTTT. Its protein product is CASRGGPINTGELFF.

At least ten counts were recorded for this clonotype. The chain has TRBV20-1 and TRBJ2-2; TRBD1 is a possible D gene (5 bases). CDR3 length equals 13 residues. V gave up 3 bases and J gave up 0 bases, with 5 bases separating them. Per the germline V gene, CDR1 is DFQATT and CDR2 is SNEGSKA (reference sequence). The DNA of the CDR3 is TGCAGTGCTAGCAGGGCGAACACCGGGGAGCTGTTTTTT. Protein product: CSASRANTGELFF.

This clonotype appeared many times. This chain connects TRBV12-3 or TRBV12-4 to TRBJ2-7; unclear D gene. The CDR3 contains 14 residues. V lost 7 bases to trimming and J lost 3 bases, with 16 bases between them. The CDR3 DNA follows: TGTGCCAGCACCCTCGCGCGCATGAACTACGAGCAGTACTTC. It specifies CASTLARMNYEQYF.

On this clonotype: This sequence may be a read error, since a much larger clone differs from it by one base. The chain carries TRBV20-1 and TRBJ2-3; D gene ambiguous. This CDR3 is built from 16 residues. Germline values: CDR1 DFQATT, CDR2 SNEGSKA (reference sequence). The CDR3 nucleotides read TGCAGTGCTAGACCCATGGAGTCTTATATCACAGATAAGCAGTATTTT. It codes for CSARPMESYITDKQYF.

In its sample, this clonotype was seen many times. The chain combines TRBV5-1 with TRBJ2-1; D is perhaps TRBD2 (6 bases). The germline CDR1 and CDR2 sequences are SGHRS and YFSETQ. The ends were cut back, 1 base at V and 0 bases at J, with 11 bases in the middle. CDR3 size: 16 residues. CDR3 sequence: CASSLYLASSYNEQFF. In DNA form, the CDR3 reads TGCGCCAGCAGCTTGTACCTAGCGAGCTCCTACAATGAGCAGTTCTTC. The full variable domain, rest sourced from reference TRBV5-1 and TRBJ2-1, is KAGVTQTPRYLIKTRGQQVTLSCSPISGHRSVSWYQQTPGQGLQFLFEYFSETQRNKGNFPGRFSGRQFSNSRSEMNVSTLELGDSALYLCASSLYLASSYNEQFFGPGTRLTVL.

On this clonotype itself: A junction boundary mismatches the germline segment, possibly from a read error. V gene TRBV5-6 combines with J gene TRBJ2-3; TRBD2 matches 11 bases. The germline gives CDR1 SGHDT, CDR2 YYEEEE. The CDR3 consists of 17 residues. CDR3 loop: CANSRISGGAGQDTQYF. The CDR3, as DNA: TGTGCCAACAGCCGAATTAGCGGGGGGGCCGGGCAAGATACGCAGTATTTT.

The sample holds a few counts of this clonotype. J is TRBJ1-6 and V is TRBV12-3 or TRBV12-4, with D perhaps TRBD1 (6 bases). Trimming took off 3 bases at V and 7 bases at J, with 10 bases between the two ends. The CDR3 contains 14 residues. CDR3 sequence reads: CASSFEDSNSPLHF. The CDR3 nucleotides read TGTGCCAGCAGTTTCGAGGACAGCAATTCACCCCTCCACTTT.

This clonotype was seen repeatedly, ten times or more. J is TRBJ1-6 and V is TRBV20-1, with D perhaps TRBD1 (6 bases). Germline V gene data show CDR1 as DFQATT and CDR2 as SNEGSKA (reference sequence). V was cut by 7 bases and J by 0 bases, with 10 bases left in between. CDR3 length: 14 amino acids. This chain's CDR3 is CSVTGSSYNSPLHF. The DNA for the CDR3 is TGCAGTGTAACAGGGAGCTCCTATAATTCACCCCTCCACTTT.

This clonotype was seen many times. The V call is TRBV6-5, the J call TRBJ2-6; D not certain. Germline CDR1 MNHEY, CDR2 SVGAGI. This CDR3 spans 13 amino acids. The V end lost 6 bases, the J end lost 0 bases, and 3 bases lay between the germline ends. This CDR3 is CASRNSGANVLTF. As DNA, the CDR3 is TGTGCCAGCAGGAACTCTGGGGCCAACGTCCTGACTTTC.

This clonotype has at least ten counts. The chain carries TRBV12-3 or TRBV12-4 and TRBJ1-5; 7 positions match TRBD1. V shed 7 bases and J 0 bases; nucleotides not matched to a gene: 6. The CDR3 length is 15 residues. In DNA, the CDR3 is TGTGCCAGCACCTCGGGACAGTATAGCAATCAGCCCCAGCATTTT. This gives the protein CASTSGQYSNQPQHF.

This clonotype has a count of ten or more. The rearrangement links TRBV11-1 to TRBJ2-1, with a tentative D call TRBD1 (6 bases). The germline CDR1 and CDR2 sequences are SGHAT and FQDESV (reference sequence). V was clipped by 5 bases and J by 6 bases, with 11 bases between them. CDR3 length: 13 amino acids. The CDR3 here is CASSPNRVNEQFF. Here the CDR3 DNA reads TGTGCCAGCAGCCCCAACAGGGTCAATGAGCAGTTCTTC.

This clonotype has at least ten counts. The J gene is TRBJ2-7, the V gene TRBV20-1; 7 bases match TRBD1. Germline V lookup: CDR1 DFQATT, CDR2 SNEGSKA (reference sequence). V shed 3 bases, J shed 7 bases, and the junction held 9 bases outside the gene matches. The CDR3 has 13 amino acids. CDR3 bases: TGCAGTGCTAGCCAGGGGGTTATCTGGGAGCAGTACTTC. This codes for CSASQGVIWEQYF.

This clonotype was seen repeatedly, ten times or more. The chain carries TRBV7-2 and TRBJ1-5, with D possibly being TRBD1 (6 bases). This CDR3 is built from 15 residues. Germline V CDR1 and CDR2: SGHTA, FQGNSA. The germline V and J ends were trimmed by 3 bases and 3 bases, with 12 bases remaining between them. The chain's CDR3 is CASSFSGANNQPQHF. The CDR3 nucleotides read TGTGCCAGCAGCTTTTCAGGGGCTAACAATCAGCCCCAGCATTTT.